This TCR beta chain was identified in a study of blood T cell repertoires in COVID-19. After removal of 5 bases from V and 2 bases from J, the junction contained 8 bases not matched to a gene. The CDR3 runs to 17 residues. Germline values: CDR1 SGHNT, CDR2 YYREEE (reference sequence). The method was immunoSEQ multiplex PCR; TCRdb's version includes in-frame clones alone and lacks a portion of them. The table shows a few hundred thousand clones, with 70% to 90% occurring only once. The specimen was peripheral blood. The TCR originated in a man aged 50-60 years with COVID-19, enrolled during active disease. This sequence joins TRBV5-4 and TRBJ2-7; 15 bases are a match to TRBD2. The CDR3 sequence: CASRSGLAGGMAYEQYF. The CDR3 DNA reads TGTGCCAGCAGATCGGGACTAGCGGGAGGAATGGCCTACGAGCAGTACTTC.